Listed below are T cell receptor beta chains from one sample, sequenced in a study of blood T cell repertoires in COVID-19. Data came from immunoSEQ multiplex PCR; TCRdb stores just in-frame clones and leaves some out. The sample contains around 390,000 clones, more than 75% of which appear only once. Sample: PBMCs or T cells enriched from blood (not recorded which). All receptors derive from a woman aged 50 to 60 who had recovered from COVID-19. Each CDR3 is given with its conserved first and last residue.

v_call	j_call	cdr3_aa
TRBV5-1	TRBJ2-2	CASGPLTGSNTGELFF
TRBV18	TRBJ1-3	CASSPPSAGNTIYF
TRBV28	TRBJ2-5	CASMGGDRGRETQYF
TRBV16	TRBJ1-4	CASSTWKWTGSEKLFF
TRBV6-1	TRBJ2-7	CASSDFSQGGTYEQYF
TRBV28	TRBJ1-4	CASSFQVEQLFF
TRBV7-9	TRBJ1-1	CASNLDQGSAFF
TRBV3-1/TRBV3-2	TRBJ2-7	CASSRDNSYEQYF
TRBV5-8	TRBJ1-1	CASSLADRGAEAFF
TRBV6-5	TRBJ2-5	CASSPPGLQETQYF
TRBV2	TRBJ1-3	CASSLQGMLGGNTIYF